The present TCR beta chain was sequenced within a study of blood T cell repertoires in COVID-19. V was clipped by 5 bases and J by 12 bases, with 13 bases between them. This CDR3 spans 11 amino acids. The germline gives CDR1 SQVTM, CDR2 ANQGSEA. Original methodology: By means of reference gene primer amplification, nucleated cell counts were estimated. Profiled with immunoSEQ multiplex PCR; TCRdb holds only in-frame clones, not every one. V and J calls and clone size are as listed in that table; D and trimming were resolved from the DNA. The table includes about 200,000 clones, around 81% detected once.

This sequence joins TRBV29-1 and TRBJ1-4; D uncertain. The sequence was obtained from a man aged 35 to 55 who had recovered from COVID-19. Sequenced sample: PBMCs or T cells enriched from blood (not recorded which). CDR3 residues: CSVRSASELFF. The CDR3 DNA reads as TGCAGCGTTAGATCTGCCAGTGAACTGTTTTTT.